The rows below give T cell receptor beta chains drawn from one sample of a study of early T cells in non-severe SARS-CoV-2 infection. TCRdb recomputed calls from the 5' RACE reads with MiXCR, one row per CDR3 protein. The top ten clones hold around 12% of a sample with approximately 77,000 distinct CDR3 sequences, roughly a sixth of them seen once. Sequenced material: whole blood. These receptors all come from an adult who was a healthcare worker with PCR-confirmed SARS-CoV-2 infection or an uninfected control (not recorded which). Each CDR3 is given with its conserved first and last residue. A D gene is named only where the DNA matches it firmly. Not every row has a clone size; where given, it reads once, few, many or a size class.

v_gene	abundance	d_gene	j_gene	CDR3aa	CDR3nt
TRBV6-5	NA	TRBD1	TRBJ2-7	CASSYGTGGEQYF	TGTGCCAGCAGTTACGGGACAGGGGGCGAGCAGTACTTC
TRBV6-2/TRBV6-3	few	TRBD2	TRBJ2-7	CASSKTSGSSYEQYF	TGTGCCAGCAGCAAGACTAGCGGGAGTTCCTACGAGCAGTACTTC
TRBV5-8	NA	NA	TRBJ2-7	CASSVKTGVSYEQYF	TGTGCCAGCAGCGTAAAGACAGGCGTCTCCTACGAGCAGTACTTC
TRBV11-2	many	NA	TRBJ2-5	CASSLGETQYF	TGTGCCAGCAGCTTAGGAGAGACCCAGTACTTC
TRBV4-3	few	NA	TRBJ2-2	CASRLSANTGELFF	TGCGCCAGCAGGCTTTCGGCAAACACCGGGGAGCTGTTTTTT
TRBV7-8	NA	NA	TRBJ1-5	CASSLQGHSNQPQHF	TGTGCCAGCAGCTTACAGGGGCATAGCAATCAGCCCCAGCATTTT
TRBV29-1	NA	NA	TRBJ1-3	CSVGLSSGNTIYF	TGCAGCGTGGGACTGAGCTCTGGAAACACCATATATTTT
TRBV9	NA	NA	TRBJ2-1	CASSIQDSSNEQFF	TGTGCCAGCAGCATTCAGGACAGTTCCAATGAGCAGTTCTTC
TRBV5-6	few	NA	TRBJ2-7	CASSPGLPKGEQYF	TGTGCCAGCAGCCCGGGACTCCCCAAGGGGGAGCAGTACTTC
TRBV4-2	NA	NA	TRBJ2-7	CASSQVGQGSIEQYF	TGTGCCAGCAGCCAAGTTGGCCAGGGATCCATCGAGCAGTACTTC
TRBV27	NA	TRBD2	TRBJ2-2	CASSGLVWEGELFF	TGTGCCAGCAGTGGACTAGTCTGGGAGGGGGAGCTGTTTTTT
TRBV7-6	many	NA	TRBJ2-1	CASSIGPGNEQFF	TGTGCCAGCAGTATAGGTCCCGGGAATGAGCAGTTCTTC